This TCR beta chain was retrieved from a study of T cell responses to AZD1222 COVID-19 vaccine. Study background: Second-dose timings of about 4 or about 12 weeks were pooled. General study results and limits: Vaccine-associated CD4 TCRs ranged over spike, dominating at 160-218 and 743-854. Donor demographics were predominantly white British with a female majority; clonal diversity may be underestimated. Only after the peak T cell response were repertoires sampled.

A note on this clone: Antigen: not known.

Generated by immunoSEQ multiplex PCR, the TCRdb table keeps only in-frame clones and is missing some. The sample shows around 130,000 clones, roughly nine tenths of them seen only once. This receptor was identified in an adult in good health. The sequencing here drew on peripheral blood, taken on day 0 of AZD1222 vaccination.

In DNA, the CDR3 is TGTGCCAGCAGTTTATTCTCCCGGGGCACTGAAGCTTTCTTT. This translates into CASSLFSRGTEAFF. The genes are TRBV27 and TRBJ1-1; D unclear. In germline, CDR1 is MNHEY, CDR2 SMNVEV (reference sequence). This CDR3 spans 14 amino acids. V was trimmed by 1 base and J by 4 bases, leaving 10 bases between them.